Presented here are 27 T cell receptor beta chains from one specimen sequenced in a study of T cells in Graves' hyperthyroidism and ophthalmopathy. TCR beta CDR3 region amplification was performed from RNA transcripts. When the TCR CDR3 underwent first-round RT-PCR, the HTBI primer set was used. TCRdb reprocessed the multiplex PCR reads via MiXCR and lists one record per CDR3 protein. This table has hundreds of thousands of distinct CDR3 sequences, 14% to 15% appearing once. Sequencing was performed on blood. These receptors were obtained from a woman in her thirties or forties with Graves' ophthalmopathy.

This clonotype has more than one count but fewer than ten. The chain uses TRBV18 and TRBJ1-1; TRBD1 might be the D (5 bases). The CDR3 is 15 amino acids. Trimming removed 3 bases from V and 5 bases from J, with 16 bases in between. The germline gives CDR1 KGHSH, CDR2 LQKENI. CDR3 bases: TGTGCCAGCTCACCCTTTCGGTGGGGGTGGACTGAAGCTTTCTTT. Its translation is CASSPFRWGWTEAFF.

The chain is built from TRBV5-1 and TRBJ1-1; D might be TRBD1 (6 bases). The CDR3 runs to 14 residues. The V end was cut by 4 bases, the J end by 1 base, with 11 bases between. The V gene's germline CDR1 is SGHRS and CDR2 YFSETQ. CDR3 protein: CASSGTGSNTEAFF. The CDR3 nucleotides are TGCGCCAGCAGCGGTACAGGGTCGAACACTGAAGCTTTCTTT.

This clonotype was counted many times. This sequence joins TRBV6-5 and TRBJ2-7; D not certain. Germline-derived CDR1 and CDR2 are MNHEY and SVGAGI. The CDR3 has 15 amino acids. Between the trimmed V and J ends, which lost 2 bases and 5 bases, there was a span of 16 bases. The CDR3 loop is CASSYLTVPYDEQYF. CDR3 in DNA: TGTGCCAGCAGTTACCTCACGGTCCCTTACGACGAGCAGTACTTC.

This clonotype was seen ten or more times. This chain connects TRBV29-1 to TRBJ2-5; tentative D call: TRBD1 (5 bases). This CDR3 has 12 amino acids. Germline loops: CDR1 SQVTM, CDR2 ANQGSEA. Trimming took 3 bases from V and 5 from J, leaving 10 bases between them. The CDR3 here is CSVDLGQETQYF. In DNA, the CDR3 is TGCAGCGTTGATCTGGGGCAGGAGACCCAGTACTTC.

This clonotype was detected ten times or more. V usage is TRBV7-2 and J usage is TRBJ2-7; the D gene is possibly TRBD1 (6 bases). The CDR3 spans 15 residues. Trimming removed 4 bases at V and 2 bases at J, with 15 bases between. Germline lookup yields CDR1 SGHTA and CDR2 FQGNSA. The CDR3 DNA reads TGTGCCAGCAGCTACTACGGACAGACTACCTACGAGCAGTACTTC. Protein sequence: CASSYYGQTTYEQYF.

This clonotype was detected ten times or more. In nucleotides, the CDR3 is TGTGCCAGCAGTCCGTATGGGACAGGATACGAGCAGTACTTC. Protein sequence: CASSPYGTGYEQYF. The rearrangement joins TRBV12-3 or TRBV12-4 to TRBJ2-7; 8 bases align to TRBD1. With 5 bases clipped from V and 4 bases from J, the junction kept 7 bases outside the gene matches. CDR3 length: 14 amino acids.

This clonotype appeared many times. The chain joins TRBV20-1 to TRBJ2-7; 9 positions agree with TRBD2. In germline, CDR1 is DFQATT, CDR2 SNEGSKA (reference sequence). CDR3 length: 15 amino acids. V lost 5 bases, J lost 2 bases, and 10 bases stayed unmatched. The CDR3, as DNA: TGCAGTGCTGGAACCGGGACTAGCATGACCTACGAGCAGTACTTC. Translating it yields CSAGTGTSMTYEQYF.

The chain uses TRBV6-2 or TRBV6-3 and TRBJ1-1; D unclear. Germline V CDR1 and CDR2: MNHEY, SVGEGT. This CDR3 spans 14 amino acids. Trimming pared 2 bases from V and 6 bases from J, leaving 13 bases between. The CDR3 DNA is TGTGCCAGCAGTTACGATTGGGATTGGGCTGAAGCTTTCTTT. This translates into CASSYDWDWAEAFF.

A few counts support this clonotype. V gene TRBV24-1 combines with J gene TRBJ2-3; D possibly corresponds to TRBD2 (5 bases). The germline V and J ends were trimmed by 7 bases and 3 bases, with 19 bases remaining between them. The CDR3 spans 16 residues. Germline V gene sequence: CDR1 KGHDR, CDR2 SFDVKD. The CDR3 region has the DNA TGTGCCACCAGCGCACCCGCGACTACTAGGACAGATACGCAGTATTTT. Protein product: CATSAPATTRTDTQYF.

This clonotype was detected ten times or more. The DNA of the CDR3 is TGTGCCAGCAGCCAAGAGTACCAAGAGACCCAGTACTTC. Encoded protein: CASSQEYQETQYF. The rearrangement links TRBV6-1 to TRBJ2-5; the D is unclear. Germline V gives CDR1 MNHNS, CDR2 SASEGT. This CDR3 contains 13 residues. V was trimmed by 6 bases and J by 0 bases, leaving 8 bases between them.

This clonotype was seen many times. This rearrangement joins TRBV29-1 to TRBJ2-7, with TRBD2 matching 7 bases. The ends lost 0 bases at V and 7 bases at J; junction bases unmatched: 9. The germline V gene encodes CDR1 SQVTM and CDR2 ANQGSEA. CDR3 length: 14 residues. This CDR3 is CSVEEGAGLGEQYF. The CDR3 DNA sequence: TGCAGCGTTGAAGAAGGAGCGGGACTTGGGGAGCAGTACTTC.

The rearrangement uses TRBV7-2 and TRBJ1-1; 8 bases align to TRBD1. Germline V gene sequence: CDR1 SGHTA, CDR2 FQGNSA. The CDR3 has 15 residues. With 6 bases clipped from V and 5 bases from J, the junction kept 11 bases outside the gene matches. CDR3 loop: CASSIRGLSSTEAFF. The CDR3 coding sequence is TGTGCCAGCAGTATCAGGGGGCTCTCCTCGACTGAAGCTTTCTTT. Full variable domain (outside the CDR3, taken from reference TRBV7-2 and TRBJ1-1): GAGVSQSPSNKVTEKGKDVELRCDPISGHTALYWYRQSLGQGLEFLIYFQGNSAPDKSGLPSDRFSAERTGGSVSTLTIQRTQQEDSAVYLCASSIRGLSSTEAFFGQGTRLTVV.

Written as DNA, the CDR3 is TGCGCCAGCAGCCAAGACTCATGGCAGCCCCAGCATTTT. Its protein is CASSQDSWQPQHF. The J gene is TRBJ1-5, the V gene TRBV4-3; D unclear. Germline V gene data show CDR1 as LGHNA and CDR2 as YSLEER. This CDR3 has 13 amino acids. The V gene lost 0 bases and the J gene lost 7 bases, with 7 bases spanning the gap.

At least ten counts were recorded for this clonotype. CDR3 bases: TGTGCCAGCAGATATGACAGCTCGAAGGGGACCCAGTACTTC. Translation: CASRYDSSKGTQYF. The V call is TRBV28, the J call TRBJ2-5, with D maybe TRBD1 (5 bases). The germline V gene has CDR1 MDHEN and CDR2 SYDVKM. V was pared by 6 bases and J by 7 bases, with 18 bases between. The CDR3 contains 14 residues.

This clonotype has ten or more counts. The chain couples TRBV19 to TRBJ2-2, with 7 bases that match TRBD1. The CDR3 runs to 15 residues. V shed 5 bases, J shed 4 bases, and the junction held 7 bases outside the gene matches. Germline assignment: CDR1 LNHDA and CDR2 SQIVND (reference sequence). CDR3 nucleotides: TGTGCCAGTAGTCTAGGGGGCCCAGTCACCGGGGAGCTGTTTTTT. Its translation is CASSLGGPVTGELFF.

This clonotype was recorded many times. The CDR3 nucleotides read TGTGCCAGCAGTTCATCGGGGATCGAAGCTTTCTTT. Its protein is CASSSSGIEAFF. The chain carries TRBV28 and TRBJ1-1; D gene uncertain. The ends were cut back, 4 bases at V and 8 bases at J, with 11 bases in the middle. This CDR3 comprises 12 residues. Per germline, CDR1 MDHEN and CDR2 SYDVKM.

In this sample, this clonotype turned up many times. The chain joins TRBV7-9 to TRBJ2-7, with no clear D. The ends were cut back, 5 bases at V and 5 bases at J, with 10 bases in the middle. Germline V gene lookup returns CDR1 SEHNR and CDR2 FQNEAQ (reference sequence). The CDR3 extends over 12 amino acids. The CDR3 protein is CASSPLQDEQYF. The DNA for the CDR3 is TGTGCCAGCAGCCCGCTCCAGGACGAGCAGTACTTC.

The chain is built from TRBV10-3 and TRBJ1-5; D remains unclear. The CDR3 is 13 residues long. From germline, CDR1 is ENHRY and CDR2 SYGVKD. V was shortened by 4 bases and J by 2 bases, with 6 bases between the two germline ends. The CDR3 sequence is CAISVAGNQPQHF. The CDR3 coding sequence is TGTGCCATCAGTGTAGCAGGCAATCAGCCCCAGCATTTT.

The table lists this clonotype with many counts. J is TRBJ1-1 and V is TRBV24-1, with 9 bases that match TRBD1. The CDR3 totals 15 residues. V trimming: 3 bases; J trimming: 10 bases; junction bases outside the gene matches: 11. Germline CDR1 is KGHDR and CDR2 is SFDVKD. CDR3 residues: CATSDPGQGFGGAFF. CDR3 DNA: TGTGCCACCAGTGATCCGGGACAGGGTTTTGGGGGAGCTTTCTTT.

This clonotype was seen at least ten times. J is TRBJ2-5 and V is TRBV28; the D gene is possibly TRBD2 (6 bases). In germline, CDR1 is MDHEN, CDR2 SYDVKM. The CDR3 totals 14 residues. Deletions cut 6 bases from V and 5 bases from J, with 16 bases between. The CDR3 DNA follows: TGTGCCAGCAGCGCCGTGGAGGGGCGGGAGACCCAGTACTTC. Its protein is CASSAVEGRETQYF.

The CDR3 DNA follows: TGTGCCAGCAGCCCAGGAAGATCGAACACCGGGGAGCTGTTTTTT. Amino acid sequence: CASSPGRSNTGELFF. V usage is TRBV7-9 and J usage is TRBJ2-2, with D hard to call. V was pared by 5 bases and J by 0 bases, with 10 bases between. The CDR3 loop spans 15 amino acids. Per germline, CDR1 SEHNR and CDR2 FQNEAQ (reference sequence). The full variable domain, with the rest looked up from reference TRBV7-9 and TRBJ2-2, is DTGVSQNPRHKITKRGQNVTFRCDPISEHNRLYWYRQTLGQGPEFLTYFQNEAQLEKSRLLSDRFSAERPKGSFSTLEIQRTEQGDSAMYLCASSPGRSNTGELFFGEGSRLTVL.

This clonotype was detected many times. The CDR3 sequence: CASSDRDRTYEQYF. CDR3 in DNA: TGTGCCAGCAGCGACAGGGACCGTACCTACGAGCAGTACTTC. The genes are TRBV28 and TRBJ2-7; 7 bases are shared with TRBD1. Germline-derived CDR1 and CDR2 are MDHEN and SYDVKM. The J segment lost 2 bases and the V segment lost 6 bases, leaving 7 bases of the junction unmatched. There are 14 residues in the CDR3.

This clonotype was counted many times. The rearrangement joins TRBV12-3 or TRBV12-4 to TRBJ1-1, with D tentatively TRBD1 (5 bases). The CDR3 sequence is 13 residues long. The germline V and J ends were trimmed by 7 bases and 3 bases, with 12 bases remaining between them. This CDR3 is CASNDRRDTEAFF. Here the CDR3 DNA reads TGTGCCAGCAACGACCGCAGGGACACTGAAGCTTTCTTT.

This clonotype was seen many times. The rearrangement links TRBV28 to TRBJ2-5; no clear D. CDR1 MDHEN and CDR2 SYDVKM come from the germline V gene. With 4 bases removed from V and 0 bases from J, the gap between germline ends came to 6 bases. This CDR3 comprises 13 residues. The CDR3 DNA sequence: TGTGCCAGCAGTTATTTACACCAAGAGACCCAGTACTTC. This encodes CASSYLHQETQYF.

This clonotype was detected many times. J is TRBJ1-1 and V is TRBV12-3 or TRBV12-4, with D possibly being TRBD1 (6 bases). This CDR3 has 13 residues. The ends were cut back, 2 bases at V and 4 bases at J, with 8 bases in the middle. CDR3 DNA: TGTGCCAGCAGTTTAAGGGGGATCACTGAAGCTTTCTTT. Residues: CASSLRGITEAFF.

This chain joins TRBV28 and TRBJ1-3; D is perhaps TRBD1 (6 bases). This CDR3 spans 16 amino acids. Deletions cut 6 bases from V and 0 bases from J, with 15 bases between. Germline CDR1 and CDR2: MDHEN and SYDVKM. CDR3 coding DNA: TGTGCCAGCAGCTTCTTTGGACAGACCTCTGGAAACACCATATATTTT. Translating gives CASSFFGQTSGNTIYF.

Ten or more counts support this clonotype. This sequence joins TRBV28 and TRBJ1-1; D is perhaps TRBD1 (5 bases). Looked up from germline, CDR1 is MDHEN and CDR2 is SYDVKM. V lost 2 bases and J lost 1, with 11 bases in between. The CDR3 totals 15 residues. CDR3 sequence reads: CASSLPGQGNTEAFF. The DNA of the CDR3 is TGTGCCAGCAGTTTACCAGGGCAGGGGAACACTGAAGCTTTCTTT.